This entry lists 7 T cell receptor beta chains sequenced from one sample in a study of shared clonotypes between healthy human individuals. Profiled with immunoSEQ multiplex PCR; TCRdb holds only in-frame clones, not every one. This sample has some 660,000 clones, with 55% to 85% found just once. Sequencing was carried out using memory CD4+ T cells sorted from blood. Subset defined: CD45RA-negative fraction. All receptors come from a woman aged 30 to 39 in good health.

This rearrangement joins TRBV9 to TRBJ2-1; no clear D gene. The CDR3 is made up of 13 amino acids. Trimming left V 0 bases short and J 1 base short, with 2 bases between. The germline gives CDR1 SGDLS, CDR2 YYNGEE. CDR3 coding DNA: TGTGCCAGCAGCGTAGCTTCCTACAATGAGCAGTTCTTC. It translates to CASSVASYNEQFF.

The chain is built from TRBV4-1 and TRBJ2-7, with D uncertain. Germline V lookup: CDR1 MGHRA, CDR2 YSYEKL. Trimming cost V 2 bases and J 5 bases, with 25 bases left between them. This CDR3 spans 18 amino acids. In nucleotides, the CDR3 is TGCGCCAGCAGCCAACTCGACCGGGCCAAAAAAGGTAGACACGAGCAGTACTTC. It yields the protein CASSQLDRAKKGRHEQYF.

This clone has a handful of counts. This sequence joins TRBV2 and TRBJ2-7; TRBD2 agrees at 13 bases. J gave up 5 bases and V 4 bases, and 2 bases lay outside the gene matches. CDR1 is SNHLY, CDR2 FYNNEI, per germline. CDR3 length equals 14 residues. DNA for the CDR3: TGTGCCAGCAGTGGGACTAGCGGGAGACACGAGCAGTACTTC. It translates to CASSGTSGRHEQYF.

This clone was found a few times. The rearrangement uses TRBV5-1 and TRBJ1-2; TRBD1 might be the D (5 bases). Germline lookup yields CDR1 SGHRS and CDR2 YFSETQ. CDR3 length: 17 residues. V was trimmed by 1 base and J by 3 bases, leaving 19 bases between them. The CDR3 nucleotides read TGCGCCAGCAGCTTGTTGACGGCCGGGGGAGAGGACTATGGCTACACCTTC. Translated, it gives CASSLLTAGGEDYGYTF.

This sequence joins TRBV4-2 and TRBJ1-1; D gene unclear. The germline gives CDR1 LGHNA, CDR2 YNFKEQ. Trimming took off 4 bases at V and 5 bases at J, with 17 bases between the two ends. The CDR3 contains 15 residues. Here the CDR3 reads CASSRYGESRTEAFF. The DNA of the CDR3 is TGTGCCAGCAGCCGCTATGGGGAAAGTAGAACTGAAGCTTTCTTT.

About this clone itself: Other DNA sequences within the sample encode an identical CDR3. The V gene is TRBV11-2, the J gene TRBJ2-2; possibly TRBD2 for D (6 bases). The V and J ends lost 3 bases and 5 bases respectively, with 10 bases between them. CDR1 is SGHAT, CDR2 FQNNGV, per germline. The CDR3 has 14 amino acids. CDR3: CASSLTGGTGELFF. CDR3 DNA: TGTGCCAGCAGCTTGACCGGGGGAACCGGGGAGCTGTTTTTT. The variable domain in full, completed from reference TRBV11-2 and TRBJ2-2, reads EAGVAQSPRYKIIEKRQSVAFWCNPISGHATLYWYQQILGQGPKLLIQFQNNGVVDDSQLPKDRFSAERLKGVDSTLKIQPAKLEDSAVYLCASSLTGGTGELFFGEGSRLTVL.

The chain couples TRBV27 to TRBJ1-5; perhaps TRBD1 as D (5 bases). The germline V gene has CDR1 MNHEY and CDR2 SMNVEV (reference sequence). CDR3 length: 13 residues. The V end lost 3 bases, the J end lost 6 bases, and 9 bases lay between the germline ends. The CDR3 here is CASSFEGFQPQHF. DNA of the CDR3: TGTGCCAGCAGTTTTGAGGGGTTTCAGCCCCAGCATTTT.